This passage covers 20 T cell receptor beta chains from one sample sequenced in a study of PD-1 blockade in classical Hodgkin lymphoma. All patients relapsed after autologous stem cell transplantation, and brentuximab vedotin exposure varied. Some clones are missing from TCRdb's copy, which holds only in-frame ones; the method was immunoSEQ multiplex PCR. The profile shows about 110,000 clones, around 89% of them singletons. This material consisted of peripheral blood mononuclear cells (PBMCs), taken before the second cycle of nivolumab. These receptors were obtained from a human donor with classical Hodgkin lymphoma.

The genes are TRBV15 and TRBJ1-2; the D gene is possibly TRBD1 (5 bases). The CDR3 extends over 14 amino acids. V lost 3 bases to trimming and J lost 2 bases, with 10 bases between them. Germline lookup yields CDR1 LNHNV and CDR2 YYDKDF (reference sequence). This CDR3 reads CATSRRGRNYGYTF. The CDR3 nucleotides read TGTGCCACCAGCAGGCGGGGCAGAAACTATGGCTACACCTTC.

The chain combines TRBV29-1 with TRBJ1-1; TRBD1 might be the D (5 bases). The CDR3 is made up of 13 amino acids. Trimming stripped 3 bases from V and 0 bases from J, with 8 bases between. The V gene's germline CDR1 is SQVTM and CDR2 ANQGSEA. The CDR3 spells CSVDRGLNTEAFF. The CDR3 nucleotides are TGCAGCGTTGACCGGGGCCTGAACACTGAAGCTTTCTTT.

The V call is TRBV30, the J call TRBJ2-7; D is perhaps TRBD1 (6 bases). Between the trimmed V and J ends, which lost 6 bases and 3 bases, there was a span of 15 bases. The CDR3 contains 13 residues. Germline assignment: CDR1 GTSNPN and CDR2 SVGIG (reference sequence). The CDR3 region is CACLWGQGYEQYF. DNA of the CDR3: TGTGCCTGTCTTTGGGGGCAGGGCTACGAGCAGTACTTC.

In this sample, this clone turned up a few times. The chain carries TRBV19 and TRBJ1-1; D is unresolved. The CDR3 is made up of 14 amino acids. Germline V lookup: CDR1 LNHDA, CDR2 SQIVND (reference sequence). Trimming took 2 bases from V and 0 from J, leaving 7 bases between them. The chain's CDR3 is CASSINRMNTEAFF. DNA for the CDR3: TGTGCCAGTAGTATAAACAGAATGAACACTGAAGCTTTCTTT.

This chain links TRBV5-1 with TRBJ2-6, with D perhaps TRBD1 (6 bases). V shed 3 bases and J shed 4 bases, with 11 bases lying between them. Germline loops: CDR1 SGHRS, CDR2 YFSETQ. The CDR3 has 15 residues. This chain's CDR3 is CASSSQGGGANVLTF. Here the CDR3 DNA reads TGCGCCAGCAGCTCACAGGGCGGAGGGGCCAACGTCCTGACTTTC.

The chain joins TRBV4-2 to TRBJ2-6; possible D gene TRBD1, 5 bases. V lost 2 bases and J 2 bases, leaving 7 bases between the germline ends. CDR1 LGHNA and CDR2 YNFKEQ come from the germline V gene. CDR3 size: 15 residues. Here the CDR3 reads CASSQSRAGANVLTF. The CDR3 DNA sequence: TGTGCCAGCAGCCAATCCAGGGCTGGGGCCAACGTCCTGACTTTC.

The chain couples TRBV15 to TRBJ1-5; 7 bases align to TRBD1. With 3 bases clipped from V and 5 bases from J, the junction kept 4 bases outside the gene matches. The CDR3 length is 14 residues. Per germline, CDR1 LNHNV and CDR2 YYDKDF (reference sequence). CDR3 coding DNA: TGTGCCACCAGCAGGGGACAGCAGTATCAGCCCCAGCATTTT. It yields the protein CATSRGQQYQPQHF. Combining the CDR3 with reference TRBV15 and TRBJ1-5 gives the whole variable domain DAMVIQNPRYQVTQFGKPVTLSCSQTLNHNVMYWYQQKSSQAPKLLFHYYDKDFNNEADTPDNFQSRRPNTSFCFLDIRSPGLGDTAMYLCATSRGQQYQPQHFGDGTRLSIL.

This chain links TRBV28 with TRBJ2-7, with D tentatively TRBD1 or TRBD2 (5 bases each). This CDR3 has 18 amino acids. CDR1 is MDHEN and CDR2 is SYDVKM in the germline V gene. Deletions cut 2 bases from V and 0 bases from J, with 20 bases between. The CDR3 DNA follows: TGTGCCAGCAGTTTACCGGGACCCCTCGGGTCCGGCTCCTACGAGCAGTACTTC. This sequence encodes CASSLPGPLGSGSYEQYF.

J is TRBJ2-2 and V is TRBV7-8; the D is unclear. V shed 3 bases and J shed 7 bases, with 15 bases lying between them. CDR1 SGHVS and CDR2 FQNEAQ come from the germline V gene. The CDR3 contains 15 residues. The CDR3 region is CASSFSSTDLGELFF. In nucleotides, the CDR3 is TGTGCCAGCAGCTTTTCGTCGACGGATCTCGGGGAGCTGTTTTTT.

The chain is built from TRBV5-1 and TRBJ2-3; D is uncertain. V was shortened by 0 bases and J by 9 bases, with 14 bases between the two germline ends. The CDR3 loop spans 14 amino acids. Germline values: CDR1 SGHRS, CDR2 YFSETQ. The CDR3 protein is CASSLAYSASTQYF. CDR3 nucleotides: TGCGCCAGCAGCTTGGCCTACTCCGCCTCGACGCAGTATTTT.

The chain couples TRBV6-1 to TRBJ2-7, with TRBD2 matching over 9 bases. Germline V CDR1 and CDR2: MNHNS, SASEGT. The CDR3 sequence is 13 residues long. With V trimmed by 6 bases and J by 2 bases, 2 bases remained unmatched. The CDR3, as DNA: TGTGCCAGCAGCCGGACTAGCGCCTACGAGCAGTACTTC. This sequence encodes CASSRTSAYEQYF.

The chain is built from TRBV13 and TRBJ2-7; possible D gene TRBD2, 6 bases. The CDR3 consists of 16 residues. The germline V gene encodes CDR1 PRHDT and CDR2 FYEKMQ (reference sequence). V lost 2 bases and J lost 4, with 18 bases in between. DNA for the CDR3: TGTGCCAGCAGCTTATATGGGGGGAGACACAATTACGAGCAGTACTTC. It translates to CASSLYGGRHNYEQYF.

In DNA, the CDR3 is TGTGCCAGCAGCGAGAGGATAGCTAGCACAGATACGCAGTATTTT. Protein product: CASSERIASTDTQYF. V and J are TRBV7-9 and TRBJ2-3; no firm D call. Germline CDR1 SEHNR, CDR2 FQNEAQ (reference sequence). The CDR3 loop spans 15 amino acids. Trimming took off 5 bases at V and 0 bases at J, with 12 bases between the two ends. The variable domain in full, with the rest retrieved from reference TRBV7-9 and TRBJ2-3, is DTGVSQNPRHKITKRGQNVTFRCDPISEHNRLYWYRQTLGQGPEFLTYFQNEAQLEKSRLLSDRFSAERPKGSFSTLEIQRTEQGDSAMYLCASSERIASTDTQYFGPGTRLTVL.

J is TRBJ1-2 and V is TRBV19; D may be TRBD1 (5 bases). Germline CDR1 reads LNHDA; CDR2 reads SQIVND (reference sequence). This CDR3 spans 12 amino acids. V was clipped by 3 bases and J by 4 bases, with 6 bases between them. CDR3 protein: CASSMGPYGYTF. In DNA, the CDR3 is TGTGCCAGTAGTATGGGGCCCTATGGCTACACCTTC.

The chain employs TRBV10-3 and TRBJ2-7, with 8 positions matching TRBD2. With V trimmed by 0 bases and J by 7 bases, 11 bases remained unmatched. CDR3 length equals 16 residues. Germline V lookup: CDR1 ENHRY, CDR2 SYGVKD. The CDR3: CAISESTGGGLREQYF. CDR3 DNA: TGTGCCATCAGTGAGTCAACTGGCGGGGGGCTTCGGGAGCAGTACTTC.

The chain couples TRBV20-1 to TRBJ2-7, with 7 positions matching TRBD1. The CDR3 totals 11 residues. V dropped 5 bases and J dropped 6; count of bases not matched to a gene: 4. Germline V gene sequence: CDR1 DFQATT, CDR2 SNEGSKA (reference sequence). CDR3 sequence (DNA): TGCAGTGCTTACAGGGGTCGCGAGCAGTACTTC. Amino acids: CSAYRGREQYF.

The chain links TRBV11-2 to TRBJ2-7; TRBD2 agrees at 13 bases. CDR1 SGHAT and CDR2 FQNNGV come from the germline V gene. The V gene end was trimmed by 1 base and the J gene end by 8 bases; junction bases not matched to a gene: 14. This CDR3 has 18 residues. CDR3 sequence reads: CASSLAARTSGSGSQQYF. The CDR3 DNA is TGTGCCAGCAGCTTAGCTGCGAGGACTAGCGGGAGCGGTTCTCAGCAGTACTTC.

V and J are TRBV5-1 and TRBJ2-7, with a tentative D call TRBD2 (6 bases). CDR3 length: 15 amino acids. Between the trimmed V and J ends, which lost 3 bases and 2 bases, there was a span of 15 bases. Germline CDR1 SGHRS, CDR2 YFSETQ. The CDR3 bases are TGCGCCAGCAGCTGGTCCGGGACTCCCCCCTACGAGCAGTACTTC. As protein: CASSWSGTPPYEQYF.

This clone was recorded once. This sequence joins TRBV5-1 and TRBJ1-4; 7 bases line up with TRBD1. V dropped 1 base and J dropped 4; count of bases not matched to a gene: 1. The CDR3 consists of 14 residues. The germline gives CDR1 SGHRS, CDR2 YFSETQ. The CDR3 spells CASSLWDSNEKLFF. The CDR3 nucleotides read TGCGCCAGCAGCTTGTGGGACAGTAATGAAAAACTGTTTTTT.

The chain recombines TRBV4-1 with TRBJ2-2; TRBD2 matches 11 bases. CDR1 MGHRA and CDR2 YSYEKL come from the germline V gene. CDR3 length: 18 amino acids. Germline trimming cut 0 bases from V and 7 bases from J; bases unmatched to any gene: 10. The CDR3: CASSQELGLAGGGGELFF. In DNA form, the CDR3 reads TGCGCCAGCAGCCAAGAACTCGGCCTAGCGGGAGGAGGCGGGGAGCTGTTTTTT.